What follows describes a single T cell receptor (beta chain). Antigen unknown. The PCR contained 60 Vbeta and 13 Jbeta primers. Some clones are missing from TCRdb's copy, which holds only in-frame ones; the method was immunoSEQ multiplex PCR. The sample comprises 150,000 to 200,000 clones, 70% to 80% of which are singletons, and 2% to 2.5% rests with the top ten. This sample was included in a study of cytomegalovirus exposure and HLA in healthy donors. Germline CDR1 is SNHLY and CDR2 is FYNNEI. V lost 3 bases and J 2 bases, leaving 8 bases between the germline ends. CDR3 length: 13 amino acids. General observations from the study: TCR beta chains associated with HLA were, in a later analysis, more clonally expanded than equally common others. Accurate prediction of HLA-A and HLA-B alleles (for most subjects) was reportedly achieved from TCR beta sequences. Earlier analysis looked at TCR beta V segments, and most were productive about 90% or about 30% of the time.

This chain uses TRBV2 with TRBJ2-7; the D gene is possibly TRBD2 (5 bases). This sequence originates from a woman aged 50 to 60 in good health and CMV-seronegative. Sequences were obtained from PBMCs. CDR3 coding DNA: TGTGCCAGCAGTGACGTCGGGACCTACGAGCAGTACTTC. Encoded protein: CASSDVGTYEQYF.